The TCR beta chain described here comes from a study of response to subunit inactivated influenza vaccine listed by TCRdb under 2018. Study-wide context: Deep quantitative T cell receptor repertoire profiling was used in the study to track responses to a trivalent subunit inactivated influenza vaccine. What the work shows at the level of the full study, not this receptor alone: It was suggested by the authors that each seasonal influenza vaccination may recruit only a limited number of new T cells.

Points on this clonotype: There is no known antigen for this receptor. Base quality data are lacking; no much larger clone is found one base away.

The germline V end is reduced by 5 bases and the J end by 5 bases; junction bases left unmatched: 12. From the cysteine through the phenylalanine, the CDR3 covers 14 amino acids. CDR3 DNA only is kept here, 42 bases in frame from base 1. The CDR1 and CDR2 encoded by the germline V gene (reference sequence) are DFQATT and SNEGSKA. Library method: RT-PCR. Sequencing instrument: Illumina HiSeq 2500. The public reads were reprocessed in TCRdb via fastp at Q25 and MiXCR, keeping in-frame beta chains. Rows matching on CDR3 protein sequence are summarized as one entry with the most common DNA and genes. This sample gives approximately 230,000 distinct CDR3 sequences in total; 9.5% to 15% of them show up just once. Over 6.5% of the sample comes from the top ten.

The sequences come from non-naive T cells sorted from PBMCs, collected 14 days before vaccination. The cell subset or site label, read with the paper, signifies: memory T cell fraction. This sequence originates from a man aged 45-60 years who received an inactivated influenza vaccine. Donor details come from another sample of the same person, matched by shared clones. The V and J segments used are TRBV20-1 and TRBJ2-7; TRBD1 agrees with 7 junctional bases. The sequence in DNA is TGCAGTGCTCACCGACAGGGTTTGGGCCACGAGCAGTACTTC. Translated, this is CSAHRQGLGHEQYF.